The next 16 T cell receptor beta chains were all read from a single sample in a study of blood T cell repertoires in COVID-19. The table came from immunoSEQ multiplex PCR; TCRdb's copy has only in-frame clones and leaves some out. Of 110,000 to 150,000 clones in the sample, roughly four fifths were seen once. Sequencing was performed on peripheral blood. These receptors all stem from a human donor in a cohort sampled during active COVID-19.

The gene calls are TRBV19 and TRBJ1-3, with 8 bases aligning to TRBD1. The CDR3 contains 16 residues. Germline lookup yields CDR1 LNHDA and CDR2 SQIVND (reference sequence). Trimming cost V 3 bases and J 7 bases; bases outside gene matches: 11. CDR3 amino acids: CASSIAGTGDWNTIYF. The CDR3 bases are TGTGCCAGTAGTATCGCCGGGACAGGCGATTGGAACACCATATATTTT.

The chain links TRBV28 to TRBJ2-7; a weak D match, TRBD2 (6 bases). The CDR3 spans 16 residues. Germline lookup yields CDR1 MDHEN and CDR2 SYDVKM. V was clipped by 7 bases and J by 2 bases, with 21 bases between them. The CDR3 sequence: CASTSSRGTPTYEQYF. The CDR3 coding sequence is TGTGCCAGCACCAGTAGTCGGGGGACTCCCACCTACGAGCAGTACTTC.

V is TRBV11-3 and J is TRBJ2-2; unclear D gene. Trimming removed 5 bases from V and 1 base from J, with 11 bases in between. The CDR3 has 15 residues. Germline assignment: CDR1 SGHNT and CDR2 YENEEA. The CDR3 nucleotides read TGTGCCAGCAGCCCCCCTGGGCGGAACACCGGGGAGCTGTTTTTT. It translates to CASSPPGRNTGELFF.

The chain is built from TRBV18 and TRBJ1-2; 7 bases match TRBD1. V dropped 4 bases and J dropped 3; count of bases not matched to a gene: 8. CDR3 length equals 15 residues. Germline values: CDR1 KGHSH, CDR2 LQKENI. The CDR3 loop reads CASSQTGNRDYGYTF. The CDR3 nucleotides are TGTGCCAGCTCACAGACAGGGAACCGAGACTATGGCTACACCTTC.

Here the CDR3 DNA reads TGTGCCAGCAGCATACCGGGACAGGGGCACTACGAGCAGTACTTC. It specifies CASSIPGQGHYEQYF. The chain joins TRBV7-9 to TRBJ2-7, with 10 bases aligning to TRBD1. Germline CDR1 and CDR2: SEHNR and FQNEAQ (reference sequence). Trimming removed 5 bases from V and 3 bases from J; junction bases left unmatched: 7. This CDR3 contains 15 residues.

The chain couples TRBV25-1 to TRBJ2-5, with D maybe TRBD2 (5 bases). V was cut by 8 bases and J by 1 base, with 8 bases left in between. CDR1 is MGHDK and CDR2 is SYGVNS in the germline V gene. There are 12 residues in the CDR3. The CDR3 coding sequence is TGTGCCAGCCGTGGGAGCCAAGAGACCCAGTACTTC. Protein product: CASRGSQETQYF.

The CDR3 sequence: CASSLSRLAGVTRDNEQFF. The DNA for the CDR3 is TGTGCCAGCAGTTTATCGCGGCTAGCGGGGGTGACTCGGGACAATGAGCAGTTCTTC. The chain combines TRBV27 with TRBJ2-1; TRBD2 matches at 10 bases. V shed 0 bases, J shed 5 bases, and the junction held 13 bases outside the gene matches. The CDR3 extends over 19 amino acids. The germline CDR1 and CDR2 sequences are MNHEY and SMNVEV (reference sequence).

This chain uses TRBV29-1 with TRBJ2-3, with 9 positions matching TRBD1. V lost 5 bases, J lost 1 base, and 7 bases stayed unmatched. CDR3 size: 15 residues. Germline CDR1 and CDR2: SQVTM and ANQGSEA. This CDR3 reads CSVTTRTGGTDTQYF. The CDR3 DNA follows: TGCAGCGTTACTACGAGGACAGGGGGCACAGATACGCAGTATTTT.

The chain links TRBV19 to TRBJ1-1; TRBD1 is a possible D gene (6 bases). The CDR3 covers 13 residues. CDR1 and CDR2 (germline): LNHDA, SQIVND (reference sequence). Trimming removed 5 bases from V and 7 bases from J, with 14 bases in between. CDR3 region: CASSRQVKLEAFF. The CDR3 nucleotides read TGTGCCAGTAGTCGACAGGTAAAACTTGAAGCTTTCTTT.

This rearrangement joins TRBV11-3 to TRBJ2-1, with 9 bases identical to TRBD2. Germline loops: CDR1 SGHNT, CDR2 YENEEA. The CDR3 extends over 15 amino acids. Trimming removed 5 bases from V and 2 bases from J; junction bases left unmatched: 4. The CDR3 reads CASSKSSGAYNEQFF. In DNA form, the CDR3 reads TGTGCCAGCAGCAAATCTAGCGGGGCCTACAATGAGCAGTTCTTC.

The J gene is TRBJ1-1, the V gene TRBV7-9; D perhaps matches TRBD1 (6 bases). Germline assignment: CDR1 SEHNR and CDR2 FQNEAQ (reference sequence). CDR3 length equals 14 residues. V lost 3 bases to trimming and J lost 1 base, with 9 bases between them. CDR3 DNA sequence: TGTGCCAGCAGCTTGACAGGCAAGAACACTGAAGCTTTCTTT. As protein: CASSLTGKNTEAFF.

V gene TRBV4-1 combines with J gene TRBJ2-3; 9 bases match TRBD2. The CDR3 sequence is 15 residues long. Germline V gene data show CDR1 as MGHRA and CDR2 as YSYEKL. V gave up 2 bases and J gave up 4 bases; unmatched junction bases: 4. The CDR3 region has the DNA TGCGCCAGCAGCCAACCGGGACTAGCTTCAGATACGCAGTATTTT. It translates to CASSQPGLASDTQYF.

The J gene is TRBJ1-6, the V gene TRBV7-9, with 7 bases identical to TRBD1. Germline CDR1 and CDR2: SEHNR and FQNEAQ (reference sequence). The CDR3 consists of 15 residues. Trimming cost V 2 bases and J 5 bases; bases outside gene matches: 3. The CDR3 DNA is TGTGCCAGCAGCTTAAGGGACAGAAATAATTCACCCCTCCACTTT. Residues: CASSLRDRNNSPLHF.

The chain combines TRBV28 with TRBJ2-6; TRBD1 aligns across 9 bases. The CDR3 is 17 amino acids. The trim removed 6 bases at V and 3 bases at J, leaving 9 bases unmatched. Germline V CDR1 and CDR2: MDHEN, SYDVKM. The CDR3 DNA reads as TGTGCCAGCAGGGGACAGGGTAATTTAAATGGGGCCAACGTCCTGACTTTC. Translated, it gives CASRGQGNLNGANVLTF.

This clone was detected once. The chain employs TRBV6-6 and TRBJ1-5; D call uncertain. This CDR3 contains 15 residues. V lost 7 bases to trimming and J lost 0 bases, with 13 bases between them. The germline V gene has CDR1 MNHNY and CDR2 SVGAGI (reference sequence). DNA for the CDR3: TGTGCCAGCACCCTCGGGGTCAATAGCAATCAGCCCCAGCATTTT. This sequence encodes CASTLGVNSNQPQHF.

The rearrangement uses TRBV6-4 and TRBJ2-3, with D perhaps TRBD2 (6 bases). CDR3 length: 14 amino acids. CDR1 and CDR2 from the germline V gene are MRHNA and SNTAGT. Trimming removed 10 bases from V and 2 bases from J, with 16 bases in between. The DNA of the CDR3 is TGTGCCAATCCCTGGGGGGAAAACACAGATACGCAGTATTTT. Protein product: CANPWGENTDTQYF.